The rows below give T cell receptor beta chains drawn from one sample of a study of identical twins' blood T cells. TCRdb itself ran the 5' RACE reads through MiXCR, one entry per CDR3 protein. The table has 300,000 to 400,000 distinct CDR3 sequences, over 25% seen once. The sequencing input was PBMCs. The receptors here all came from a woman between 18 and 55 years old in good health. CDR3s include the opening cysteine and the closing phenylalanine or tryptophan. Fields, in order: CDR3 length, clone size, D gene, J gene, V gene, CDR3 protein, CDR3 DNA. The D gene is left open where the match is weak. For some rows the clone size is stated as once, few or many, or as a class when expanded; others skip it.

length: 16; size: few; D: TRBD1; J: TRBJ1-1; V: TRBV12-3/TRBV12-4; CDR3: CASSLDPGQGVTEAFF; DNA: TGTGCCAGCAGTTTGGATCCGGGACAGGGGGTCACTGAAGCTTTCTTT
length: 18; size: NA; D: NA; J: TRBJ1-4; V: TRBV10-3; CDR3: CATVRSGGTAATNEKLFF; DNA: TGTGCCACCGTTCGCTCCGGGGGAACAGCGGCAACTAATGAAAAACTGTTTTTT
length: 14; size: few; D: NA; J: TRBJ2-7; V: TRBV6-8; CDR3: CASIKGHRIYEQYF; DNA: TGTGCCAGCATCAAGGGTCACAGAATCTACGAGCAGTACTTC
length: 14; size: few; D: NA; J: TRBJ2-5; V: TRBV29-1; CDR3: CSVEVRDTRSGQYF; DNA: TGCAGCGTTGAAGTCCGGGACACCCGATCGGGCCAGTACTTC
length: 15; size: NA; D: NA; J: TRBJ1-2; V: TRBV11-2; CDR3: CASSFSHSSNYGYTF; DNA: TGTGCCAGCAGCTTTTCCCACAGTTCTAACTATGGCTACACCTTC
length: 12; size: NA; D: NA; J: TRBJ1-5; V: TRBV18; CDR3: CASSPSTGPQHF; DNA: TGTGCCAGCTCACCGTCCACGGGGCCCCAGCATTTT
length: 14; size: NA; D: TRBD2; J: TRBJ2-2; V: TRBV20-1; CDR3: CNALAGRYTGELFF; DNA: TGCAATGCACTAGCGGGGCGATACACCGGGGAGCTGTTTTTT
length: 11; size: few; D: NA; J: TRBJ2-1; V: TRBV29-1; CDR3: CSVVWGNEQFF; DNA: TGCAGCGTTGTATGGGGAAATGAGCAGTTCTTC
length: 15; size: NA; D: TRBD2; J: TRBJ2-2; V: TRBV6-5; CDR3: CASSRSGANTGELFF; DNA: TGTGCCAGCAGTCGGAGCGGGGCGAACACCGGGGAGCTGTTTTTT
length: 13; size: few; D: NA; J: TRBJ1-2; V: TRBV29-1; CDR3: CSVPLPGDYGYTF; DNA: TGCAGCGTTCCTCTGCCAGGGGACTATGGCTACACCTTC
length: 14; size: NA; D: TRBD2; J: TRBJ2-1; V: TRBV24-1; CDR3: CAIRSGRGGNEQFF; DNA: TGTGCCATCAGGAGCGGGAGGGGGGGGAATGAGCAGTTCTTC
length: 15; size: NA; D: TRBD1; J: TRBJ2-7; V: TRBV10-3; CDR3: CAISVSGQGVYEQYF; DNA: TGTGCCATCAGTGTTTCGGGACAGGGGGTCTACGAGCAGTACTTC
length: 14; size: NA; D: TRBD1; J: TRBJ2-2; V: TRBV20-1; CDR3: CSVTQLGTAGELFF; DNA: TGCAGTGTCACTCAATTAGGGACAGCCGGGGAGCTGTTTTTT
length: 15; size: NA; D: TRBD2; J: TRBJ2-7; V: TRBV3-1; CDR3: CASSRGLAGEYEQYF; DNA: TGTGCCAGCAGCCGAGGACTAGCGGGAGAATACGAGCAGTACTTC
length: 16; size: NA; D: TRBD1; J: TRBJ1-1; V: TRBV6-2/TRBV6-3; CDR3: CASSYSTGAHDTEAFF; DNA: TGTGCCAGCAGTTACTCGACAGGGGCCCACGACACTGAAGCTTTCTTT
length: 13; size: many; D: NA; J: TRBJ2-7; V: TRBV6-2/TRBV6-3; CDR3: CASRPGWTYEQYF; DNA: TGTGCCAGCAGACCAGGGTGGACCTACGAGCAGTACTTC
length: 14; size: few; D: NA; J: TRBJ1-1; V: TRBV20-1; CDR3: CSARLGGENTEAFF; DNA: TGCAGTGCTAGACTGGGAGGGGAGAACACTGAAGCTTTCTTT
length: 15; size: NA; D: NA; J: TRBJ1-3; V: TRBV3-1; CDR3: CASSQDTGSGNTIYF; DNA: TGTGCCAGCAGCCAAGACACAGGTAGTGGAAACACCATATATTTT
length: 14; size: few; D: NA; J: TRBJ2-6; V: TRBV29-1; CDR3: CSVVEGLGANVLTF; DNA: TGCAGCGTTGTGGAAGGGTTGGGGGCCAACGTCCTGACTTTC
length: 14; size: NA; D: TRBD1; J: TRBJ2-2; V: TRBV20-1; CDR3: CSARGTGNTGELFF; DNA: TGCAGTGCTAGAGGGACAGGGAACACCGGGGAGCTGTTTTTT
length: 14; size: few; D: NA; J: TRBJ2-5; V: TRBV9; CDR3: CASSVDPGQETQYF; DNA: TGTGCCAGCAGCGTAGATCCGGGGCAAGAGACCCAGTACTTC
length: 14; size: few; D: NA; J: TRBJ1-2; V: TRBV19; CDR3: CASSHSPGLGGYTF; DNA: TGTGCCAGTAGTCATTCCCCCGGCCTCGGGGGCTACACCTTC
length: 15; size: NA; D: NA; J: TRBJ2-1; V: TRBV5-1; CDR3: CASSPGANPYNEQFF; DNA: TGCGCCAGCAGCCCCGGGGCGAACCCTTACAATGAGCAGTTCTTC
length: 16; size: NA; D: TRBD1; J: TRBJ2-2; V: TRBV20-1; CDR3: CSARNPRQGAGGELFF; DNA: TGCAGTGCTAGAAACCCGCGACAGGGGGCGGGCGGGGAGCTGTTTTTT
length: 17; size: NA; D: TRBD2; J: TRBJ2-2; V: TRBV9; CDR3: CATRRDAGGSNTGELFF; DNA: TGTGCCACCAGGCGTGACGCGGGGGGCTCGAACACCGGGGAGCTGTTTTTT
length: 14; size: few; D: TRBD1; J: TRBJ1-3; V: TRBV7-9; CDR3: CASSKQQGRNTIYF; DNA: TGTGCCAGCAGCAAACAACAGGGGAGAAACACCATATATTTT
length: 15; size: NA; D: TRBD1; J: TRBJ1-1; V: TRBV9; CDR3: CASSPRQGPETEAFF; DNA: TGTGCCAGCAGCCCCAGACAGGGCCCGGAAACTGAAGCTTTCTTT
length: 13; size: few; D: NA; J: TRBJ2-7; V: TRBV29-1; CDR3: CSAGRLGAYEQYF; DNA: TGCAGCGCTGGGCGACTGGGGGCCTACGAGCAGTACTTC
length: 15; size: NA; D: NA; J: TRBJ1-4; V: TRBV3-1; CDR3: CASSQDAVREEKLFF; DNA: TGTGCCAGCAGCCAAGATGCCGTCAGGGAGGAAAAACTGTTTTTT
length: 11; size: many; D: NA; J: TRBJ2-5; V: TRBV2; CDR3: CASKYSETQYF; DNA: TGTGCCAGCAAGTACTCCGAGACCCAGTACTTC
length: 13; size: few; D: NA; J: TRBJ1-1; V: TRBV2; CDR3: CASERGRNTEAFF; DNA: TGTGCCAGCGAAAGGGGGAGGAACACTGAAGCTTTCTTT
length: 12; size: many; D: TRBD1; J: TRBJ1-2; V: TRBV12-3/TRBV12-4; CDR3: CASSRDRDGYTF; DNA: TGTGCCAGCAGCCGAGACAGGGATGGCTACACCTTC
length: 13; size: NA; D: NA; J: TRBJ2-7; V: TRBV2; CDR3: CASRRFGSYEQYF; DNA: TGTGCCAGCAGGCGGTTCGGCTCCTACGAGCAGTACTTC
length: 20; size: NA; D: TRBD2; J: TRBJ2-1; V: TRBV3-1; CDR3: CASSLLVGAGVRGSYNEQFF; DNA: TGTGCCAGCAGCCTTCTTGTAGGGGCGGGGGTAAGAGGCTCCTACAATGAGCAGTTCTTC
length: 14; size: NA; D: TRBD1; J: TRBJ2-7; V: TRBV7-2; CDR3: CASSLAGTGYEQYF; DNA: TGTGCCAGCAGCTTAGCCGGGACAGGCTACGAGCAGTACTTC
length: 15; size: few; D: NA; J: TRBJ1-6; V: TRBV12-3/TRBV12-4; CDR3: CASSSYHSSNSPLHF; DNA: TGTGCCAGCAGTTCCTATCACAGTAGTAATTCACCCCTCCACTTT
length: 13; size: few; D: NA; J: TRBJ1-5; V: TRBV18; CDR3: CASSRMGEQPQHF; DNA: TGTGCCAGCTCAAGAATGGGGGAACAGCCCCAGCATTTT
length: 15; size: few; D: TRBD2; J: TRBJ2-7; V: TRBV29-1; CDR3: CNVETSGKRSYEQYF; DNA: TGCAACGTTGAGACTAGCGGAAAGAGGTCCTACGAGCAGTACTTC
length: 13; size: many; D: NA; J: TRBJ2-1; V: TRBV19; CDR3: CASSISSGNEQFF; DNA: TGTGCCAGTAGTATCAGTAGCGGTAATGAGCAGTTCTTC
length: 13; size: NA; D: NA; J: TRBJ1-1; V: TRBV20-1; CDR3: CSASSGENTEAFF; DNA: TGCAGTGCTAGTTCCGGAGAGAACACTGAAGCTTTCTTT
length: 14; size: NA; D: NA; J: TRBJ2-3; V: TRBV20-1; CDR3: CSARDPSNTDTQYF; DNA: TGCAGTGCTAGAGATCCGAGTAACACAGATACGCAGTATTTT
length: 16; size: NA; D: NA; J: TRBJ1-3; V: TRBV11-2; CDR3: CASSLDRAGIGNTIYF; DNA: TGTGCCAGCAGCTTAGATCGAGCAGGGATTGGAAACACCATATATTTT
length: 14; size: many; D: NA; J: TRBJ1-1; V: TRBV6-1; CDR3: CASSESQNGQEAFF; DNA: TGTGCCAGCAGTGAATCCCAGAACGGGCAAGAAGCTTTCTTT
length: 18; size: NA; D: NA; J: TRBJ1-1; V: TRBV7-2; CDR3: CASRIWKTGGSYYTEAFF; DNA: TGTGCCAGCAGAATATGGAAGACAGGAGGTAGCTATTACACTGAAGCTTTCTTT
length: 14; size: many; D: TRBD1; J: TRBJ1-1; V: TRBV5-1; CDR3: CASSQDRANTEAFF; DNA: TGCGCCAGCAGTCAGGACAGGGCTAACACTGAAGCTTTCTTT
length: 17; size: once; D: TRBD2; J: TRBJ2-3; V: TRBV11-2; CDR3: CASSRLESSGRVDTQYF; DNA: TGTGCCAGCAGCCGGCTCGAGAGCAGCGGGAGGGTGGATACGCAGTATTTT
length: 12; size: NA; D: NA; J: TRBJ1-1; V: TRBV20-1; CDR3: CSARDRGTGAFF; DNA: TGCAGTGCTAGAGACAGGGGCACTGGAGCTTTCTTT
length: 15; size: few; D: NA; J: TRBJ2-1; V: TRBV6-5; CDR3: CASSYSTTPYNEQFF; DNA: TGTGCCAGCAGTTACTCGACGACCCCGTACAATGAGCAGTTCTTC
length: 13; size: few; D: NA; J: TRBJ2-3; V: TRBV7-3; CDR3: CASSRDRQYPQYF; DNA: TGTGCCAGCAGCCGCGATAGACAGTACCCGCAGTATTTT
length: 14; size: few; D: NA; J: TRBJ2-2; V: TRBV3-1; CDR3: CASSQGGETGELFF; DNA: TGTGCCAGCAGCCAAGGGGGCGAGACCGGGGAGCTGTTTTTT
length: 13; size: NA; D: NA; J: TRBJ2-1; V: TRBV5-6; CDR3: CVSSRGRYNEQFF; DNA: TGTGTCAGCAGCCGGGGACGCTACAATGAGCAGTTCTTC
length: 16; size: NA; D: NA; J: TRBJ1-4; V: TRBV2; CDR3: CASSDFAVAANEKLFF; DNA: TGTGCCAGCAGTGATTTTGCCGTAGCAGCTAATGAAAAACTGTTTTTT
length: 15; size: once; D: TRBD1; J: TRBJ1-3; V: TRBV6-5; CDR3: CASSKTGSPGHTIYF; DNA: TGTGCCAGCAGTAAGACAGGGAGTCCTGGACACACCATATATTTT
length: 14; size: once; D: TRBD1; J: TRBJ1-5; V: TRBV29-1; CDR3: CSSSGRAGTDTQHF; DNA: TGCAGCTCTAGCGGGAGGGCCGGGACAGATACGCAGCATTTT
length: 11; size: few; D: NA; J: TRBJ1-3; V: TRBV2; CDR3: CQSHSGNTIYF; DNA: TGTCAGAGCCACTCTGGAAACACCATATATTTT